This T cell receptor (beta chain) was sequenced during a study of cytomegalovirus exposure and HLA in healthy donors. On the study more broadly: Previous work identified roughly 120 million unique TCR beta sequences from approximately 190 million T cells.

PCR used 60 Vbeta primers and 13 Jbeta primers. Produced via immunoSEQ multiplex PCR; TCRdb's table is partial and in-frame only. The sample includes about 230,000 clones, under 90% of them seen just once. For the donor in question, CMV serostatus went unrecorded. Germline assignment: CDR1 SGHAT and CDR2 FQNNGV. The CDR3 consists of 14 residues. V lost 5 bases and J lost 4; bases outside the gene matches: 5. The chain employs TRBV11-2 and TRBJ1-1, with TRBD1 identical over 9 bases. This TCR was sampled from a human donor in good health. Sequenced sample: PBMCs. CDR3 sequence reads: CASSPGTGSTEAFF. The CDR3 DNA reads TGTGCCAGCAGCCCAGGGACAGGGAGCACTGAAGCTTTCTTT.